This is a list of T cell receptor beta chains from one sample in a study of shared clonotypes between healthy human individuals. This table comes from immunoSEQ multiplex PCR, and its TCRdb copy is limited to in-frame clones, with some not included. Here the sample spans 600,000 to 800,000 clones, 72% being singletons. Input material: memory CD4+ T cells sorted from blood. Receptors were obtained from a woman aged 25 to 45 in good health. Each CDR3 is given with its conserved first and last residue. Fields, in order: D gene, clone size, V gene, J gene, CDR3 protein, CDR3 DNA. D genes are given only for firm matches. Size values are once, few and many counts, or a class for expanded clones, and some rows have none.

TRBD1	NA	TRBV19	TRBJ2-3	CASSIHGQGDVTDTQYF	TGTGCCAGTAGTATACACGGACAGGGGGATGTCACAGATACGCAGTATTTT
NA	once	TRBV6-1	TRBJ2-5	CASSEAHRVWETQYF	TGTGCCAGCAGTGAAGCGCATAGGGTTTGGGAGACCCAGTACTTC
NA	NA	TRBV7-8	TRBJ2-7	CASSLERTKTYEQYF	TGTGCCAGCAGCTTAGAACGGACAAAAACCTACGAGCAGTACTTC
TRBD1	NA	TRBV5-1	TRBJ1-2	CASSSGQGGYTF	TGCGCCAGCAGCTCGGGACAGGGGGGCTACACCTTC
NA	NA	TRBV18	TRBJ1-2	CASSPVKGVGYGYTF	TGTGCCAGCTCACCAGTGAAGGGGGTCGGCTATGGCTACACCTTC
TRBD1	NA	TRBV5-1	TRBJ2-4	CASSFGTGSSKNIQYF	TGCGCCAGCAGCTTCGGGACAGGATCATCAAAAAACATTCAGTACTTC
TRBD2	many	TRBV6-6	TRBJ2-2	CATLAGANTGELFF	TGTGCCACCCTAGCGGGGGCGAACACCGGGGAGCTGTTTTTT
NA	NA	TRBV5-4	TRBJ1-4	CASSQDVMGANEKLFF	TGTGCCAGCAGCCAAGACGTGATGGGGGCTAATGAAAAACTGTTTTTT
NA	NA	TRBV11-3	TRBJ2-7	CASSLAPDSYEQYF	TGTGCCAGCAGCTTAGCACCGGACAGCTACGAGCAGTACTTC
TRBD1	NA	TRBV6-5	TRBJ1-2	CASSYSPGGVNYGYTF	TGTGCCAGCAGTTACTCGCCAGGGGGCGTCAACTATGGCTACACCTTC
NA	once	TRBV5-1	TRBJ2-7	CASSLGPGFYEQYF	TGCGCCAGCAGCTTGGGCCCGGGATTCTACGAGCAGTACTTC
NA	medium-sized	TRBV7-8	TRBJ1-1	CASSPDRMWGTEAFF	TGTGCCAGCAGCCCCGATCGGATGTGGGGAACTGAAGCTTTCTTT
NA	once	TRBV28	TRBJ2-6	CASSFGGRLSGANVLTF	TGTGCCAGCAGTTTCGGGGGAAGACTCTCTGGGGCCAACGTCCTGACTTTC
NA	NA	TRBV14	TRBJ2-7	CASSQDRRGTYEQYF	TGTGCCAGCAGCCAAGATCGAAGAGGGACCTACGAGCAGTACTTC
NA	NA	TRBV28	TRBJ2-7	CASSDLFRDTYEQYF	TGTGCCAGCAGTGACCTATTCAGGGATACCTACGAGCAGTACTTC
NA	NA	TRBV7-9	TRBJ2-7	CASSFLEGAKAEQYF	TGTGCCAGCAGCTTCCTTGAAGGGGCTAAAGCCGAGCAGTACTTC
NA	NA	TRBV6-1	TRBJ2-1	CASSERGRNEQFF	TGTGCCAGCAGTGAAAGGGGTAGGAATGAGCAGTTCTTC
TRBD1	NA	TRBV7-2	TRBJ2-2	CASSPQETGYTGELFF	TGTGCCAGCAGCCCCCAGGAGACAGGGTACACCGGGGAGCTGTTTTTT
NA	NA	TRBV27	TRBJ2-3	CASSFRDSSPGTQYF	TGTGCCAGCAGTTTCCGGGACTCCTCCCCCGGAACGCAGTATTTT
NA	NA	TRBV5-1	TRBJ2-7	CASSSNSYEQYF	TGCGCCAGCAGCTCGAACTCCTACGAGCAGTACTTC
TRBD1	NA	TRBV5-1	TRBJ2-7	CASSPTGGNYEQYF	TGCGCCAGCAGCCCGACAGGGGGCAACTACGAGCAGTACTTC
NA	NA	TRBV6-7	TRBJ1-2	CASSERGLNYGYTF	TGTGCCAGCAGTGAGAGGGGCCTAAACTATGGCTACACCTTC
NA	NA	TRBV5-6	TRBJ2-2	CASSSLKVTGELFF	TGTGCCAGCAGCTCGTTGAAGGTAACCGGGGAGCTGTTTTTT
TRBD1	few	TRBV4-1	TRBJ2-5	CASSQPDRDVETQYF	TGCGCCAGCAGCCAGCCCGACAGGGACGTAGAGACCCAGTACTTC
NA	NA	TRBV6-5	TRBJ2-1	CASSYSISSRRDEQFF	TGTGCCAGCAGTTACTCTATCTCCTCCCGGCGGGATGAGCAGTTCTTC
NA	NA	TRBV5-1	TRBJ2-2	CASSPNLMGGELFF	TGCGCCAGCAGCCCCAATCTCATGGGCGGGGAGCTGTTTTTT
TRBD1	NA	TRBV7-8	TRBJ1-2	CASSFLDREGWYGYTF	TGTGCCAGCAGCTTTTTGGACAGGGAGGGTTGGTATGGCTACACCTTC
TRBD1	NA	TRBV28	TRBJ1-1	CASRGSDRGHSGNTEAFF	TGTGCCAGCAGGGGATCGGACAGGGGGCACAGCGGCAACACTGAAGCTTTCTTT
NA	NA	TRBV10-2	TRBJ2-2	CASSVRNTGELFF	TGCGCCAGCAGTGTTCGGAACACCGGGGAGCTGTTTTTT
NA	NA	TRBV10-3	TRBJ2-7	CAIKRTEQTYEQYF	TGTGCCATCAAAAGGACGGAACAAACCTACGAGCAGTACTTC
TRBD1	NA	TRBV5-8	TRBJ2-2	CASSLTRTGTLF	TGTGCCAGCAGCTTGACCCGGACAGGGACGCTTTTT
NA	few	TRBV10-3	TRBJ1-2	CAISRAPGGYYGYTF	TGTGCCATCAGCCGGGCACCGGGGGGATACTATGGCTACACCTTC
NA	few	TRBV5-4	TRBJ2-5	CASSLISDHQETQYF	TGTGCCAGCAGCTTGATTTCGGACCACCAAGAGACCCAGTACTTC
NA	NA	TRBV7-3	TRBJ2-2	CASSPLIPDGELFF	TGTGCCAGCAGCCCCTTAATCCCCGACGGGGAGCTGTTTTTT
NA	many	TRBV7-2	TRBJ2-7	CASRGTSYEQYF	TGTGCTTCGAGGGGCACCTCCTACGAGCAGTACTTC
TRBD1	NA	TRBV14	TRBJ1-2	CASSRLRGPLNYGYTF	TGTGCCAGCAGCCGCCTCAGGGGGCCACTTAACTATGGCTACACCTTC
NA	few	TRBV28	TRBJ1-1	CASSRRGANTEAFF	TGTGCCAGCAGCCGCCGGGGGGCGAACACTGAAGCTTTCTTT
NA	NA	TRBV2	TRBJ1-4	CASSGWTANEKLFF	TGTGCCAGCAGTGGCTGGACAGCTAATGAAAAACTGTTTTTT
NA	many	TRBV7-9	TRBJ1-3	CASLGASGNTIYF	TGTGCCAGCCTGGGGGCATCTGGAAACACCATATATTTT
NA	NA	TRBV7-9	TRBJ2-7	CASSTSGGPYEQYF	TGTGCCAGCAGCACCTCCGGGGGCCCGTACGAGCAGTACTTC
TRBD2	NA	TRBV5-1	TRBJ2-3	CASSPLAGGADTQYF	TGCGCCAGCAGCCCCCTAGCGGGAGGGGCAGATACGCAGTATTTT
NA	NA	TRBV7-3	TRBJ2-5	CASSSREGATQYF	TGTGCCAGCAGCTCCCGGGAGGGGGCGACCCAGTACTTC
NA	NA	TRBV7-2	TRBJ2-7	CASSLANLYEQYF	TGTGCCAGCAGCTTAGCCAACCTCTACGAGCAGTACTTC
TRBD2	few	TRBV5-1	TRBJ2-1	CASSKTSGSYNEQFF	TGCGCCAGCAGCAAGACTAGCGGGAGCTACAATGAGCAGTTCTTC
NA	NA	TRBV9	TRBJ2-7	CASSPRLASYEQYF	TGTGCCAGCAGCCCCCGGCTAGCATCCTACGAGCAGTACTTC
NA	NA	TRBV6-1	TRBJ1-2	CASSEEGLYGYTF	TGTGCCAGCAGTGAAGAGGGCTTATATGGCTACACCTTC
TRBD1	NA	TRBV28	TRBJ1-5	CASRRTGGAWRSNQPQHF	TGTGCCAGCAGACGGACAGGGGGCGCCTGGAGGAGCAATCAGCCCCAGCATTTT
TRBD1	NA	TRBV2	TRBJ1-2	CARTGGGYGYTF	TGTGCCAGGACAGGGGGCGGGTATGGCTACACCTTC
NA	NA	TRBV10-3	TRBJ1-1	CAIRDATGFAEAFF	TGTGCCATCAGGGACGCTACAGGTTTCGCTGAAGCTTTCTTT
TRBD2	NA	TRBV29-1	TRBJ2-5	CSVVTGGRETQYF	TGCAGCGTTGTCACGGGGGGGCGGGAGACCCAGTACTTC
NA	NA	TRBV6-5	TRBJ1-1	CASSSTGTAEAFF	TGTGCCAGCAGTTCCACTGGAACAGCTGAAGCTTTCTTT
NA	NA	TRBV15	TRBJ1-5	CATSRVGREVGQPQHF	TGTGCCACCAGCAGAGTAGGCAGGGAGGTCGGTCAGCCCCAGCATTTT
NA	NA	TRBV28	TRBJ2-3	CASRRQASGDTQYF	TGTGCCAGCCGCCGACAGGCGTCTGGGGATACGCAGTATTTT
NA	NA	TRBV18	TRBJ1-1	CASSPLTPQRPRNTEAFF	TGTGCCAGCTCACCACTTACGCCTCAGAGGCCCCGGAACACTGAAGCTTTCTTT
NA	NA	TRBV10-1	TRBJ2-2	CASSEVRDRGGELFF	TGCGCCAGCAGTGAGGTGCGGGACCGTGGCGGGGAGCTGTTTTTT
NA	NA	TRBV2	TRBJ1-2	CASRVTREVGYTF	TGTGCCAGCAGAGTTACCAGGGAGGTTGGCTACACCTTC
NA	NA	TRBV18	TRBJ2-7	CASSPLSDSYEQYF	TGTGCCAGCTCACCCCTCAGTGACTCCTACGAGCAGTACTTC
NA	NA	TRBV15	TRBJ2-7	CATSDPGTASYEQYF	TGTGCCACCAGCGACCCTGGAACAGCGTCCTACGAGCAGTACTTC
NA	many	TRBV28	TRBJ2-6	CASSPPVTGANVLTF	TGTGCCAGCAGCCCACCGGTTACTGGGGCCAACGTCCTGACTTTC
NA	NA	TRBV5-6	TRBJ2-1	CASSTLAGHKGYEQFF	TGTGCCAGCAGTACCCTGGCGGGGCACAAGGGTTATGAGCAGTTCTTC